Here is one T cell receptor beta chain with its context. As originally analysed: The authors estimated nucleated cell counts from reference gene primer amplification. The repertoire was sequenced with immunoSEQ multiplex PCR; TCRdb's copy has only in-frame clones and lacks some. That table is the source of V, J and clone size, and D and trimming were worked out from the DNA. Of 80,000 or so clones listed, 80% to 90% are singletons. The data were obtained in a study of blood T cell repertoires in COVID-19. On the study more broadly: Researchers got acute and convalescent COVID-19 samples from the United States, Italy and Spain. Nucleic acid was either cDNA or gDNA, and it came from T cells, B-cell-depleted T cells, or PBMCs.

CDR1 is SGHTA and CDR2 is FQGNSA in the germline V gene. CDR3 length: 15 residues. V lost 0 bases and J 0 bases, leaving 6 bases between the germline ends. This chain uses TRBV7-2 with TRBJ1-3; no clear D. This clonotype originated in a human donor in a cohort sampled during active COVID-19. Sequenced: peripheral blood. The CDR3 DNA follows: TGTGCCAGCAGCTTAGCCGTATACTCTGGAAACACCATATATTTT. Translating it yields CASSLAVYSGNTIYF.